This T cell receptor (beta chain) stems from a study of cytomegalovirus exposure and HLA in healthy donors. A note on this clone: Its target is unknown.

Unmatched junction bases numbered 4, after V lost 6 bases and J lost 1 base. The CDR3 totals 15 residues. Germline CDR1 and CDR2: MNHEY and SVGAGI. Sequencing used immunoSEQ multiplex PCR; TCRdb keeps in-frame clones, though not all of them. In the table there are 150,000 or so clones, roughly 84% of which are singletons. Study outcomes and limitations: Overall, approximately 150 TCR beta chains were annotated as cytomegalovirus-associated. Subsequent analysis found a tendency for first-cohort TCR clusters to co-occur within the 110 or so validation repertoires.

The TCR sequence derives from a man aged 25-40 years in good health and CMV-seropositive. V and J are TRBV6-5 and TRBJ2-2, with TRBD1 matching over 8 bases. Sequences were obtained from PBMCs. The CDR3 coding sequence is TGTGCCAGCAGGGTGGACAGGGTGAACACCGGGGAGCTGTTTTTT. It encodes CASRVDRVNTGELFF.